This is a list of T cell receptor beta chains from one sample in a study of cytotoxic CD8 clonotypes in ibrutinib-treated CLL. Profiling relied on immunoSEQ multiplex PCR, and the TCRdb table lists in-frame clones only, not all of them. Of 300,000 to 350,000 clones listed, about 80% are singletons. The material was PBMCs, obtained before ibrutinib treatment. The receptor set was obtained from a human donor with chronic lymphocytic leukemia. Both conserved end residues are part of each CDR3. D genes are given only for firm matches. The size of a clone is reported for some rows only, either as once, few or many, or as a class for expanded clones.

abundance	v_gene	d_gene	len	j_gene	CDR3aa	CDR3nt
.	TRBV7-9	.	16	TRBJ2-1	CASSFSPGRGMAEQFF	TGTGCCAGCAGCTTTTCTCCGGGGAGGGGGATGGCTGAGCAGTTCTTC
.	TRBV5-6	.	15	TRBJ1-1	CASSLDPGFRAEAFF	TGTGCCAGCAGCTTAGATCCCGGGTTTCGGGCTGAAGCTTTCTTT
few	TRBV2	.	15	TRBJ1-5	CASSGLGLGNQPQHF	TGTGCCAGCAGTGGTCTGGGTCTGGGCAATCAGCCCCAGCATTTT
.	TRBV9	.	15	TRBJ2-1	CASSVVGDTNNEQFF	TGTGCCAGCAGCGTAGTTGGTGACACGAATAATGAGCAGTTCTTC
.	TRBV4-2	.	13	TRBJ2-7	CASSGRRTYEQYF	TGTGCCAGCTCCGGACGCCGAACCTACGAGCAGTACTTC
.	TRBV5-4	.	15	TRBJ1-1	CASSLEGRRNTEAFF	TGTGCCAGCAGCTTGGAGGGCAGGAGGAACACTGAAGCTTTCTTT
.	TRBV4-1	.	14	TRBJ2-7	CASSQDGASYEQYF	TGCGCCAGCAGCCAAGACGGTGCCTCCTACGAGCAGTACTTC
few	TRBV11-2	.	15	TRBJ1-1	CASSLGVRRYTEAFF	TGTGCCAGCAGCTTAGGGGTGAGAAGGTACACTGAAGCTTTCTTT
.	TRBV28	TRBD1	15	TRBJ1-5	CASSKGTGRHQPQHF	TGTGCCAGCAGTAAGGGGACAGGGAGGCATCAGCCCCAGCATTTT
.	TRBV29-1	TRBD2	12	TRBJ2-7	CSVRLAHYEQYF	TGCAGCGTCAGACTAGCGCACTACGAGCAGTACTTC
.	TRBV11-2	.	13	TRBJ2-7	CASSPGASYEQYF	TGTGCCAGCAGCCCCGGCGCATCCTACGAGCAGTACTTC
.	TRBV4-2	TRBD2	15	TRBJ2-1	CASSPRAGGPVEQFF	TGTGCCAGCAGCCCCCGAGCGGGAGGGCCGGTTGAGCAGTTCTTC
.	TRBV27	.	15	TRBJ2-3	CASSLGRALPDTQYF	TGTGCCAGCAGTTTGGGCAGGGCCCTTCCAGATACGCAGTATTTT
.	TRBV13	.	14	TRBJ1-1	CASRQRQAVTEAFF	TGTGCCAGCAGGCAGAGACAGGCAGTCACTGAAGCTTTCTTT
few	TRBV11-2	TRBD1	13	TRBJ1-1	CASSQGQEYRAFF	TGTGCCAGCAGCCAAGGACAGGAGTATCGAGCTTTCTTT
.	TRBV30	.	14	TRBJ2-7	CAWRSGSESYEQYF	TGTGCCTGGAGAAGTGGGAGCGAGAGCTACGAGCAGTACTTC
once	TRBV28	.	16	TRBJ1-5	CASRTYEGFSNQPQHF	TGTGCCAGCAGAACTTACGAGGGTTTCAGCAATCAGCCCCAGCATTTT
.	TRBV5-6	TRBD1	17	TRBJ1-4	CASSLLGTGGDFEKLFF	TGTGCCAGCAGCTTGCTAGGGACAGGGGGGGATTTTGAAAAACTGTTTTTT
once	TRBV30	.	11	TRBJ1-2	CAWSVLVGYTF	TGTGCCTGGAGTGTACTTGTCGGCTACACCTTC
.	TRBV10-1	TRBD2	15	TRBJ2-1	CASSLSGTSGNEQFF	TGCGCCAGCAGTCTATCCGGGACTAGCGGGAATGAGCAGTTCTTC
.	TRBV5-1	.	15	TRBJ2-2	CASSPRVSDTGELFF	TGCGCCAGCAGCCCACGGGTGTCGGACACCGGGGAGCTGTTTTTT
.	TRBV9	.	13	TRBJ1-1	CASSVGPDTEAFF	TGTGCCAGCAGCGTGGGCCCGGACACTGAAGCTTTCTTT
.	TRBV7-9	TRBD2	15	TRBJ2-1	CASSLLAGDSFEQFF	TGTGCCAGCAGCTTGTTAGCGGGAGATTCGTTTGAGCAGTTCTTC
.	TRBV6-6	.	14	TRBJ1-4	CASSPGQTNEKLFF	TGTGCCAGCAGTCCGGGACAAACTAATGAAAAACTGTTTTTT
.	TRBV19	.	12	TRBJ2-1	CASSIARGEQFF	TGTGCCAGTAGTATCGCCAGGGGTGAGCAGTTCTTC
.	TRBV6-5	.	11	TRBJ2-7	CASSRLYEQYF	TGTGCCAGCAGTCGACTATACGAGCAGTACTTC
.	TRBV11-3	.	13	TRBJ2-5	CASSLAGVETQYF	TGTGCCAGCAGCTTAGCTGGGGTTGAGACCCAGTACTTC
.	TRBV29-1	.	15	TRBJ2-1	CSVFSRESAYNEQFF	TGCAGCGTTTTTTCCCGGGAGAGCGCCTACAATGAGCAGTTCTTC
.	TRBV30	TRBD1	12	TRBJ1-2	CAWVKQGYGYTF	TGTGCCTGGGTTAAACAGGGGTATGGCTACACCTTC
.	TRBV7-3	.	13	TRBJ2-1	CASSFLSGNEQFF	TGTGCCAGCAGCTTTCTTAGCGGCAATGAGCAGTTCTTC
.	TRBV6-1	TRBD1	14	TRBJ2-1	CASSEPTGVGEQFF	TGTGCCAGCAGTGAGCCGACAGGGGTCGGTGAGCAGTTCTTC
.	TRBV4-1	TRBD2	18	TRBJ2-5	CASSQEIGLAGWEETQYF	TGCGCCAGCAGCCAAGAGATAGGACTAGCGGGATGGGAAGAGACCCAGTACTTC